The clone carrying this T cell receptor (beta chain) appeared a few times. Its target is unknown. V dropped 6 bases and J dropped 5 bases, with 16 bases sitting between them. This CDR3 is built from 14 residues. Per the germline V gene, CDR1 is SGHTA and CDR2 is FQGTGA. The sample is drawn from a study of T cell repertoires in cytomegalovirus infection. Background on the study: Public TCR beta signatures marked donors with CMV infection and the matching HLA. Overall study findings and caveats: Clonotype analysis showed dominance of the ex vivo response by HLA-C-restricted CMV-specific TCR beta clonotypes. Accumulated public TCR beta family frequency recognized individuals carrying CMV together with the relevant HLA.

TCRdb recomputed calls from the reads with MiXCR, one row per CDR3 protein. The sample gives around 300,000 distinct CDR3 sequences, around a quarter of which show up once; 13% is in the top ten. The sample was cultured PBMCs, taken from culture after CMV antigen stimulation. This clonotype was obtained from a human donor in good health (CMV status not recorded). Some clones in this sample may be carry-over from other donors' samples. This sequence joins TRBV7-3 and TRBJ1-1, with D perhaps TRBD1 (5 bases). The CDR3 protein is CASRGRRAGTEAFF. The CDR3 DNA reads as TGTGCCAGCAGGGGGAGGCGAGCAGGGACTGAAGCTTTCTTT.